This is a list of T cell receptor beta chains from one sample in a study of T cells in Graves' hyperthyroidism and ophthalmopathy. TCRdb analysed the multiplex PCR reads with MiXCR anew, one entry per CDR3 protein. The sample gives a few hundred thousand distinct CDR3 sequences, more than 15% of which show up once; 12% to 15% is in the top ten. Sequencing used blood. The receptors shown here come from a woman in her late teens or twenties with Graves' hyperthyroidism. CDR3s include the opening cysteine and the closing phenylalanine or tryptophan. The order of the fields is D gene, V gene, J gene, clone size, CDR3 protein, CDR3 DNA. A D gene is named only where the DNA matches it firmly. The size field is filled for only some rows; it gives once, few, many or a size class.

d_call: .
v_call: TRBV5-1
j_call: TRBJ1-5
clone_size: few
cdr3_aa: CASSLGEFSNQPQHF
cdr3_nt: TGCGCCAGCAGCTTGGGAGAGTTTAGCAATCAGCCCCAGCATTTT

d_call: .
v_call: TRBV19
j_call: TRBJ2-7
clone_size: few
cdr3_aa: CASSQGGRVYEQYF
cdr3_nt: TGTGCCAGTAGCCAAGGAGGCCGTGTCTACGAGCAGTACTTC

d_call: .
v_call: TRBV7-3
j_call: TRBJ2-3
clone_size: many
cdr3_aa: CASSLTSTFGPSTDTQYF
cdr3_nt: TGTGCCAGCAGCTTAACATCTACGTTCGGACCTAGCACAGATACGCAGTATTTT

d_call: TRBD1
v_call: TRBV28
j_call: TRBJ1-6
clone_size: few
cdr3_aa: CASRAPGQGDSPLHF
cdr3_nt: TGTGCCAGCAGGGCCCCGGGACAGGGGGATTCACCCCTCCACTTT

d_call: .
v_call: TRBV3-1
j_call: TRBJ2-5
clone_size: few
cdr3_aa: CASSQWVQETQYF
cdr3_nt: TGTGCCAGCAGCCAGTGGGTCCAAGAGACCCAGTACTTC

d_call: .
v_call: TRBV29-1
j_call: TRBJ1-2
clone_size: .
cdr3_aa: CSVEVGGYGYTF
cdr3_nt: TGCAGCGTTGAAGTCGGGGGGTATGGCTACACCTTC

d_call: .
v_call: TRBV28
j_call: TRBJ1-3
clone_size: many
cdr3_aa: CASRASGRWISGNTIYF
cdr3_nt: TGTGCCAGCAGAGCCTCCGGCCGGTGGATCTCTGGAAACACCATATATTTT

d_call: .
v_call: TRBV2
j_call: TRBJ1-4
clone_size: .
cdr3_aa: CASSVRGANEKLFF
cdr3_nt: TGTGCCAGCAGTGTCCGGGGTGCTAATGAAAAACTGTTTTTT

d_call: TRBD2
v_call: TRBV10-3
j_call: TRBJ2-1
clone_size: many
cdr3_aa: CAISNLAGSNEQFF
cdr3_nt: TGTGCCATCAGTAACCTAGCGGGGAGCAATGAGCAGTTCTTC

d_call: .
v_call: TRBV6-1
j_call: TRBJ2-5
clone_size: few
cdr3_aa: CASRQGFGETQYF
cdr3_nt: TGTGCCAGCAGGCAGGGGTTTGGTGAGACCCAGTACTTC

d_call: .
v_call: TRBV29-1
j_call: TRBJ1-2
clone_size: .
cdr3_aa: CSVVGRKGYTF
cdr3_nt: TGCAGCGTTGTTGGTCGAAAAGGCTACACCTTC

d_call: .
v_call: TRBV5-1
j_call: TRBJ1-6
clone_size: .
cdr3_aa: CASSLHDGNSPLHF
cdr3_nt: TGCGCCAGCAGCCTTCATGATGGAAATTCACCCCTCCACTTT

d_call: TRBD1
v_call: TRBV7-3
j_call: TRBJ1-5
clone_size: many
cdr3_aa: CASPKLGTGGIGSNQPQHF
cdr3_nt: TGTGCCAGCCCCAAGCTCGGGACAGGGGGTATAGGTAGCAATCAGCCCCAGCATTTT

d_call: TRBD2
v_call: TRBV7-8
j_call: TRBJ2-5
clone_size: .
cdr3_aa: CASSIAGGETQYF
cdr3_nt: TGTGCCAGCAGCATAGCGGGAGGAGAGACCCAGTACTTC

d_call: .
v_call: TRBV18
j_call: TRBJ2-7
clone_size: .
cdr3_aa: CASSPEGGDFYEQYF
cdr3_nt: TGTGCCAGCTCACCAGAGGGCGGGGATTTCTACGAGCAGTACTTC

d_call: TRBD1
v_call: TRBV20-1
j_call: TRBJ2-1
clone_size: .
cdr3_aa: CSSGGAGNEQFF
cdr3_nt: TGCAGTTCAGGGGGCGCGGGGAATGAGCAGTTCTTC

d_call: .
v_call: TRBV28
j_call: TRBJ1-5
clone_size: many
cdr3_aa: CASSQTGRSNQPQHF
cdr3_nt: TGTGCCAGCTCACAAACCGGACGGAGCAATCAGCCCCAGCATTTT

d_call: .
v_call: TRBV29-1
j_call: TRBJ2-2
clone_size: .
cdr3_aa: CSAAKGNQGRNTGELFF
cdr3_nt: TGCAGCGCCGCCAAAGGGAATCAGGGCAGGAACACCGGGGAGCTGTTTTTT

d_call: .
v_call: TRBV4-1
j_call: TRBJ2-3
clone_size: .
cdr3_aa: CASSQVRSSRGADTQYF
cdr3_nt: TGCGCCAGCAGCCAAGTTAGGTCCTCACGGGGTGCAGATACGCAGTATTTT

d_call: .
v_call: TRBV6-1
j_call: TRBJ2-3
clone_size: once
cdr3_aa: CASSEVTTDTQYF
cdr3_nt: TGTGCCAGCAGTGAGGTCACCACAGATACGCAGTATTTT